Below, one T cell receptor (beta chain) is given with its context. Its antigen is currently unknown. The sample is drawn from a study of cytomegalovirus exposure and HLA in healthy donors. Study outcomes and limitations: An analysis done earlier found most TCR beta V segments productive about 90% or about 30% of the time. Relative to equally common others, HLA-associated TCR beta chains showed greater clonal expansion in a later analysis.

The PCR ran on 60 Vbeta and 13 Jbeta primers. Repertoires were generated with immunoSEQ multiplex PCR, while TCRdb's copy carries only in-frame clones and drops some. This sample yields some 120,000 clones, of which roughly 15% are seen a single time; less than 3.5% belongs to the top ten. The V and J ends lost 0 bases and 4 bases respectively, with 13 bases between them. This CDR3 spans 15 amino acids. In germline, CDR1 is SGHRS, CDR2 YFSETQ. This clonotype was obtained from a female donor in good health and CMV-seropositive. Sample: PBMCs. This sequence joins TRBV5-1 and TRBJ1-2; D uncertain. CDR3 DNA: TGCGCCAGCAGCTTGGTGGCAGGCTCGGCCTATGGCTACACCTTC. This codes for CASSLVAGSAYGYTF.